This T cell receptor beta chain was captured in a study of blood T cell repertoires in COVID-19. Study-level information: COVID-19 samples collected from the United States, Italy and Spain covered acute and convalescent phases. In each case, the material was cDNA or gDNA derived from T cells, B-cell-depleted T cells, or PBMCs.

In the study's own analysis: Estimated nucleated cell counts came from reference gene primer amplification. Some clones are missing from TCRdb's copy, which holds only in-frame ones; the method was immunoSEQ multiplex PCR. D and trimming come from the DNA, and the V and J calls and clone size come from that table. The sample contains approximately 110,000 clones, approximately 84% of which appear only once. The sequencing input was peripheral blood. This TCR was recovered from a woman aged 40 to 50 with acute or convalescent COVID-19.

The CDR3 bases are TGTGCCAGCAGTTACTCGTACAGGGGGCTTAACACCTTC. This gives the protein CASSYSYRGLNTF. V usage is TRBV6-5 and J usage is TRBJ1-2; 9 bases agree with TRBD1. Germline CDR1 reads MNHEY; CDR2 reads SVGAGI. CDR3 length equals 13 residues. With V trimmed by 0 bases and J by 12 bases, 5 bases remained unmatched.